This entry lists 29 T cell receptor beta chains sequenced from one sample in a study of blood T cell repertoires in COVID-19. Assay: immunoSEQ multiplex PCR; the TCRdb copy retains only in-frame clones and omits some. The sample contains about 48,000 clones, just over 85% of which appear only once. The sequenced sample consisted of peripheral blood. The receptors shown here come from a woman of 80 years or more with acute or convalescent COVID-19.

The rearrangement joins TRBV18 to TRBJ2-7; tentatively, D is TRBD1 (6 bases). The CDR3 contains 14 residues. CDR1 is KGHSH and CDR2 is LQKENI in the germline V gene. Between the trimmed V and J ends, which lost 2 bases and 2 bases, there was a span of 10 bases. The CDR3 coding sequence is TGTGCCAGCTCACCAAACAGGGTCACCTACGAGCAGTACTTC. Protein: CASSPNRVTYEQYF. The full variable domain, with the rest looked up from reference TRBV18 and TRBJ2-7, is NAGVMQNPRHLVRRRGQEARLRCSPMKGHSHVYWYRQLPEEGLKFMVYLQKENIIDESGMPKERFSAEFPKEGPSILRIQQVVRGDSAAYFCASSPNRVTYEQYFGPGTRLTVT.

This clone showed up just once. The genes are TRBV7-2 and TRBJ2-5, with D possibly TRBD1 on 6 matching bases. V shed 1 base and J shed 4 bases, with 10 bases lying between them. The germline V gene encodes CDR1 SGHTA and CDR2 FQGNSA. This CDR3 contains 14 residues. The CDR3 protein is CASSLGQGPETQYF. The DNA of the CDR3 is TGTGCCAGCAGCTTAGGGCAGGGGCCAGAGACCCAGTACTTC.

This CDR3 reads CSASPGGNEQYF. The CDR3 region has the DNA TGCAGTGCTAGTCCAGGGGGGAACGAGCAGTACTTC. The chain joins TRBV20-1 to TRBJ2-7; D perhaps matches TRBD1 (7 bases). The CDR3 covers 12 residues. The V and J ends lost 3 bases and 5 bases respectively, with 11 bases between them. Germline CDR1 is DFQATT and CDR2 is SNEGSKA (reference sequence).

This clone came up once. V usage is TRBV5-1 and J usage is TRBJ2-7; D perhaps matches TRBD2 (5 bases). The CDR3 runs 14 residues. The V end lost 2 bases, the J end lost 4 bases, and 13 bases lay between the germline ends. The germline CDR1 and CDR2 sequences are SGHRS and YFSETQ. The CDR3 region has the DNA TGCGCCAGCAGCTTACGAGGGAGTGGTTACGAGCAGTACTTC. The encoded protein is CASSLRGSGYEQYF.

The count of this clone is one. The J gene is TRBJ2-3, the V gene TRBV7-8, with 8 bases identical to TRBD2. V lost 0 bases, J lost 3 bases, and 5 bases stayed unmatched. Germline V gene data show CDR1 as SGHVS and CDR2 as FQNEAQ. This CDR3 contains 16 residues. In nucleotides, the CDR3 is TGTGCCAGCAGCTTAGCGGCGGGGGGCATTACAGATACGCAGTATTTT. It specifies CASSLAAGGITDTQYF.

The CDR3 reads CASSYSESNEKLFF. CDR3 in DNA: TGTGCCAGCAGTTACTCGGAGTCTAATGAAAAACTGTTTTTT. This rearrangement joins TRBV6-5 to TRBJ1-4; D not resolved. V gave up 0 bases and J gave up 3 bases, with 5 bases separating them. The germline CDR1 and CDR2 sequences are MNHEY and SVGAGI. The CDR3 has 14 residues.

Written as DNA, the CDR3 is TGTGCCAGTAGTATGAGGCAGCACCTCGATAATTCACCCCTCCACTTT. As protein: CASSMRQHLDNSPLHF. J is TRBJ1-6 and V is TRBV19; D ambiguous. The CDR3 covers 16 residues. Germline CDR1 LNHDA, CDR2 SQIVND (reference sequence). V shed 3 bases and J shed 5 bases, with 14 bases lying between them.

The V gene is TRBV29-1, the J gene TRBJ1-1, with TRBD1 matching 8 bases. Per germline, CDR1 SQVTM and CDR2 ANQGSEA. V shed 7 bases, J shed 5 bases, and the junction held 12 bases outside the gene matches. There are 14 residues in the CDR3. For the CDR3, the DNA is TGCAGCGCCGAGGGGCAGGGGGCGAAGACTGAAGCTTTCTTT. Its protein is CSAEGQGAKTEAFF.

The V gene is TRBV5-3, the J gene TRBJ2-7, with 8 bases that match TRBD1. TRBV5-3 is given ORF status, its function remaining uncertain. V trimming: 6 bases; J trimming: 13 bases; junction bases outside the gene matches: 9. The CDR3 spans 11 residues. In DNA form, the CDR3 reads TGTGCCAGAATCCTGGGACAGGCTTACTACTTC. Its translation: CARILGQAYYF.

V usage is TRBV6-1 and J usage is TRBJ1-5; 7 positions agree with TRBD1. V lost 4 bases to trimming and J lost 6 bases; unmatched junction nucleotides: 12. The CDR3 sequence is 16 residues long. Germline CDR1 and CDR2: MNHNS and SASEGT. The CDR3 DNA reads as TGTGCCAGCAGTGTCCAGACAGGGCAGAAGAGTCAGCCCCAGCATTTT. Encoded protein: CASSVQTGQKSQPQHF.

This clone was seen a few times. The V gene is TRBV20-1, the J gene TRBJ2-7; D gene uncertain. The CDR3 length is 11 residues. V lost 8 bases and J 5 bases, leaving 13 bases between the germline ends. CDR1 and CDR2 (germline): DFQATT, SNEGSKA (reference sequence). CDR3 in amino acids: CSFEAADEQYF. CDR3 nucleotides: TGCAGTTTTGAGGCAGCCGACGAGCAGTACTTC.

The J gene is TRBJ1-1, the V gene TRBV7-2, with D possibly matching TRBD1 (6 bases). Trimming cost V 5 bases and J 1 base, with 8 bases left between them. This CDR3 is 13 amino acids long. CDR1 and CDR2 (germline): SGHTA, FQGNSA. The CDR3 here is CASSRGQNTEAFF. DNA for the CDR3: TGTGCCAGCAGCCGGGGACAGAACACTGAAGCTTTCTTT.

The rearrangement links TRBV6-5 to TRBJ2-5, with 8 bases aligning to TRBD2. Unmatched junction bases numbered 7, after V lost 2 bases and J lost 5 bases. The CDR3 totals 15 residues. CDR1 is MNHEY and CDR2 is SVGAGI in the germline V gene. The CDR3 here is CASSYVLAARETQYF. The DNA of the CDR3 is TGTGCCAGCAGTTACGTACTAGCGGCCCGGGAGACCCAGTACTTC.

The chain has TRBV30 and TRBJ2-5; D perhaps matches TRBD1 (6 bases). Germline V gene lookup returns CDR1 GTSNPN and CDR2 SVGIG (reference sequence). The CDR3 is 14 residues long. Trimming took 1 base from V and 7 from J, leaving 16 bases between them. CDR3: CAWSGTGLGVTQYF. The CDR3 DNA is TGTGCCTGGAGTGGTACAGGGTTAGGTGTGACCCAGTACTTC. Together with reference TRBV30 and TRBJ2-5, the CDR3 gives the full variable domain: SQTIHQWPATLVQPVGSPLSLECTVEGTSNPNLYWYRQAAGRGLQLLFYSVGIGQISSEVPQNLSASRPQDRQFILSSKKLLLSDSGFYLCAWSGTGLGVTQYFGPGTRLLVL.

This chain uses TRBV24-1 with TRBJ1-5, with D perhaps matching TRBD1 (6 bases). Between the trimmed V and J ends, which lost 9 bases and 0 bases, there was a span of 17 bases. The germline gives CDR1 KGHDR, CDR2 SFDVKD. The CDR3 has 16 amino acids. CDR3 DNA sequence: TGTGCCACCCGGGACACCACAATCTATAGCAATCAGCCCCAGCATTTT. Encoded protein: CATRDTTIYSNQPQHF.

In this sample, this clone turned up a few times. This chain links TRBV2 with TRBJ1-5; D not resolved. The CDR3 length is 14 residues. Germline assignment: CDR1 SNHLY and CDR2 FYNNEI. With 3 bases removed from V and 7 bases from J, the gap between germline ends came to 13 bases. CDR3 region: CASSERQFGQPQHF. For the CDR3, the DNA is TGTGCCAGCAGTGAGAGGCAGTTTGGGCAGCCCCAGCATTTT. The variable domain in full, with the rest retrieved from reference TRBV2 and TRBJ1-5, is EPEVTQTPSHQVTQMGQEVILRCVPISNHLYFYWYRQILGQKVEFLVSFYNNEISEKSEIFDDQFSVERPDGSNFTLKIRSTKLEDSAMYFCASSERQFGQPQHFGDGTRLSIL.

The V and J genes are TRBV5-6 and TRBJ1-2; D ambiguous. This CDR3 contains 13 residues. Trimming removed 4 bases from V and 1 base from J, with 8 bases in between. The germline gives CDR1 SGHDT, CDR2 YYEEEE. CDR3 protein: CASSQELNYGYTF. The CDR3 DNA sequence: TGTGCCAGCAGCCAGGAACTTAACTATGGCTACACCTTC.

This chain joins TRBV2 and TRBJ2-7; no reliable D call. The CDR3 extends over 13 amino acids. V shed 7 bases and J shed 3 bases, with 13 bases lying between them. CDR1 is SNHLY and CDR2 is FYNNEI in the germline V gene. As DNA, the CDR3 is TGTGCCAGCACCCCGGGTCCTGACTACGAGCAGTACTTC. It translates to CASTPGPDYEQYF.

The chain links TRBV2 to TRBJ1-1; maybe TRBD1 (6 bases). V was shortened by 6 bases and J by 0 bases, with 8 bases between the two germline ends. CDR1 and CDR2 (germline): SNHLY, FYNNEI. The CDR3 length is 13 residues. CDR3 sequence: CASRQGMNTEAFF. The CDR3 DNA sequence: TGTGCCAGCAGACAGGGAATGAACACTGAAGCTTTCTTT.

The V call is TRBV15, the J call TRBJ1-6; a weak D match, TRBD1 (5 bases). CDR3 length equals 16 residues. The V and J ends lost 2 bases and 7 bases respectively, with 15 bases between them. The germline V gene has CDR1 LNHNV and CDR2 YYDKDF (reference sequence). CDR3 residues: CATSRRPDRNNSPLHF. The CDR3 bases are TGTGCCACCAGCAGACGACCAGACAGAAACAATTCACCCCTCCACTTT. The full variable domain, its missing parts supplied by reference TRBV15 and TRBJ1-6, is DAMVIQNPRYQVTQFGKPVTLSCSQTLNHNVMYWYQQKSSQAPKLLFHYYDKDFNNEADTPDNFQSRRPNTSFCFLDIRSPGLGDTAMYLCATSRRPDRNNSPLHFGNGTRLTVT.

The V call is TRBV4-1, the J call TRBJ2-4; 7 positions agree with TRBD1. Germline CDR1 and CDR2: MGHRA and YSYEKL. With 6 bases clipped from V and 1 base from J, the junction kept 9 bases outside the gene matches. This CDR3 has 16 amino acids. For the CDR3, the DNA is TGCGCCAGCAGTTCATCGACAGGGAACGCCAAAAACATTCAGTACTTC. This translates into CASSSSTGNAKNIQYF.

The rearrangement uses TRBV9 and TRBJ2-1, with 9 bases aligning to TRBD2. The ends lost 0 bases at V and 8 bases at J; junction bases unmatched: 9. Germline V CDR1 and CDR2: SGDLS, YYNGEE. CDR3 length: 16 residues. The CDR3 DNA sequence: TGTGCCAGCAGCGTAGCTAGAGCGGGGGGCCGGGATGAGCAGTTCTTC. Residues: CASSVARAGGRDEQFF.

This clone came up once. The gene calls are TRBV15 and TRBJ2-2; the match to TRBD2 covers 12 bases. With V trimmed by 6 bases and J by 3 bases, 5 bases remained unmatched. The V gene's germline CDR1 is LNHNV and CDR2 YYDKDF (reference sequence). This CDR3 has 16 amino acids. Here the CDR3 reads CATRETSGGYTGELFF. DNA of the CDR3: TGTGCCACCAGGGAGACTAGCGGGGGATACACCGGGGAGCTGTTTTTT.

The V and J genes are TRBV19 and TRBJ1-1, with TRBD1 matching over 12 bases. The CDR3 loop spans 15 amino acids. With V trimmed by 0 bases and J by 11 bases, 7 bases remained unmatched. Germline CDR1 reads LNHDA; CDR2 reads SQIVND (reference sequence). CDR3 sequence: CASSIDGGTGGDAFF. The CDR3 DNA is TGTGCCAGTAGTATAGACGGCGGGACAGGGGGCGATGCTTTCTTT.

V gene TRBV5-8 combines with J gene TRBJ2-3; maybe TRBD2 (5 bases). Germline CDR1 is SGHTS and CDR2 is YDEGEE. Trimming cost V 4 bases and J 2 bases, with 8 bases left between them. The CDR3 length is 13 residues. The CDR3 reads CASSRRLTDTQYF. The CDR3 DNA reads TGTGCCAGCAGCCGGAGGCTCACAGATACGCAGTATTTT.

The V call is TRBV5-4, the J call TRBJ2-2, with TRBD1 matching 7 bases. Unmatched junction bases numbered 5, after V lost 4 bases and J lost 2 bases. CDR1 is SGHNT, CDR2 YYREEE, per germline (reference sequence). This CDR3 region has 15 residues. CDR3 in DNA: TGTGCCAGCAGCCCTGGACAGGTTAACACCGGGGAGCTGTTTTTT. It encodes CASSPGQVNTGELFF.

The CDR3 DNA sequence: TGTGCCAGCAGCGGCGAACCACCCTATGGCTACACCTTC. This sequence encodes CASSGEPPYGYTF. The J gene is TRBJ1-2, the V gene TRBV9, with D hard to call. Trimming stripped 3 bases from V and 4 bases from J, with 10 bases between. The CDR3 extends over 13 amino acids. Germline assignment: CDR1 SGDLS and CDR2 YYNGEE.

The gene calls are TRBV14 and TRBJ2-1; D not resolved. CDR3 length equals 12 residues. The V end lost 5 bases, the J end lost 13 bases, and 15 bases lay between the germline ends. From germline, CDR1 is SGHDN and CDR2 FVKESK. The CDR3 coding sequence is TGTGCCAGCAGCGCTACATGGGCCGGACAGTTCTTC. Its protein is CASSATWAGQFF.

The V and J genes are TRBV5-4 and TRBJ2-7, with D possibly TRBD1 on 6 matching bases. The CDR3 is 14 residues long. Trimming left V 4 bases short and J 0 bases short, with 11 bases between. CDR1 and CDR2 (germline): SGHNT, YYREEE (reference sequence). The CDR3 coding sequence is TGTGCCAGCAGCGACAGGATAAACTCCTACGAGCAGTACTTC. Translation: CASSDRINSYEQYF.